This TCR beta chain originates from a study of cytomegalovirus exposure and HLA in healthy donors. Those who donated were healthy bone marrow donors. About this clone itself: Its specificity is not known.

In the PCR, 60 Vbeta and 13 Jbeta primers were used. Produced via immunoSEQ multiplex PCR; TCRdb's table is partial and in-frame only. The sample contains some 60,000 clones, 65% to 85% of which appear only once. This CDR3 region has 15 residues. Study-level results: Apparent HLA restriction characterized most CMV-associated TCR beta chains in a later analysis. CMV serostatus stood as the only immune exposure information on hand.

V gene TRBV21-1 combines with J gene TRBJ1-2; the table's D call of TRBD1 was not tested on the DNA. TRBV21-1 is a known pseudogene. The receptor comes from a male donor in good health and CMV-seronegative. Sample: PBMCs. The CDR3 here is CASRPGQGPSYGYTF. The DNA of the CDR3 is TGTGCCAGCAGGCCGGGACAGGGGCCGTCCTATGGCTACACCTTC.